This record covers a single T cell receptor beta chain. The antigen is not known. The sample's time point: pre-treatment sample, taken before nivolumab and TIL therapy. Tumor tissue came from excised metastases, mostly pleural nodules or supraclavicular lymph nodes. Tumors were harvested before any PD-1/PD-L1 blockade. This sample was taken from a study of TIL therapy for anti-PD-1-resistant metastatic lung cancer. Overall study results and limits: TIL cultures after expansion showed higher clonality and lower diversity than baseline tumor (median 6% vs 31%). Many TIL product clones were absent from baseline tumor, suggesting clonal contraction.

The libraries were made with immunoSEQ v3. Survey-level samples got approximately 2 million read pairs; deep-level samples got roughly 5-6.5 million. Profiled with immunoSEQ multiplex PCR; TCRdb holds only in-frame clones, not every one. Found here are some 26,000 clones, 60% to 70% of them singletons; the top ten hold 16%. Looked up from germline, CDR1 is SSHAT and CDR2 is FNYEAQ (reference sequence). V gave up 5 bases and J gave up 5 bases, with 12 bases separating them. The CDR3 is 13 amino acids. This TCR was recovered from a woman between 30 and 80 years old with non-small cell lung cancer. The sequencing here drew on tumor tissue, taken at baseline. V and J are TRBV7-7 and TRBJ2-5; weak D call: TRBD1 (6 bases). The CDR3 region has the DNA TGTGCCAGCAGCCCCCACCAGGGGGAGACCCAGTACTTC. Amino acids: CASSPHQGETQYF.